The source of this TCR beta chain is a study of control samples from healthy donors and cancer patients (TCRdb year 2020). Receptors were amplified or captured by the immunoSEQ multiplex PCR assay. As stored in TCRdb, this immuneACCESS dataset retains in-frame rearrangements with V and J assigned. A fraction of the clones does not appear; measured against another copy, unresolved V genes explain less than half of the discrepancy, and the remainder lacks a known reason. This sample has around 130,000 clones in its table, and 90% of those were observed once. More than 2% of the sample lies in the top ten. V is pared back by 3 bases and J by 5 bases, with 4 bases lying between the germline termini. Counted from cysteine to phenylalanine, this CDR3 has 12 amino acids. Solely the CDR3 DNA is kept, with 36 bases framed from the first base. Note on this clone: No cognate antigen has been identified for it. Within one base of it there is no much larger clone, and no base qualities were kept. Distinct nucleotide sequences in the sample also encode this CDR3.

The rearrangement joined TRBV12-3 or TRBV12-4 to TRBJ2-2; a confident D gene designation cannot be given. This clonotype was sampled from a man between 18 and 29 years old in good health. Input material: blood. The encoded CDR3 is CASSFGTGELFF. The DNA reads as follows: TGTGCCAGCAGTTTTGGTACCGGGGAGCTGTTTTTT.